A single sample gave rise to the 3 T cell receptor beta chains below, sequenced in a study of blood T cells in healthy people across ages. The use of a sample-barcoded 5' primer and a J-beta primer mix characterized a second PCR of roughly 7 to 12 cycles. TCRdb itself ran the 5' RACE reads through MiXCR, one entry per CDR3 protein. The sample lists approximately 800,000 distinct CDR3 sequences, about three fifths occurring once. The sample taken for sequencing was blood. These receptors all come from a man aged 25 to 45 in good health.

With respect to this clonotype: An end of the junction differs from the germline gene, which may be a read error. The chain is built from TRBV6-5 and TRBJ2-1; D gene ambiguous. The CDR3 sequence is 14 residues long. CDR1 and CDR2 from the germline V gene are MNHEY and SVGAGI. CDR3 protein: CAGSSPGTYNEQFF. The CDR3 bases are TGTGCCGGCAGTTCCCCTGGCACCTACAATGAGCAGTTCTTC.

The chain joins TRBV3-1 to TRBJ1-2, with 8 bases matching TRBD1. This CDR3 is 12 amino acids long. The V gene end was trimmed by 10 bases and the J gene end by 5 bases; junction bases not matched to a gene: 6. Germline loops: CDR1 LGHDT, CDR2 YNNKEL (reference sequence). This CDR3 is CATQGQGYGYTF. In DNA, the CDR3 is TGTGCCACTCAAGGACAGGGATATGGCTACACCTTC.

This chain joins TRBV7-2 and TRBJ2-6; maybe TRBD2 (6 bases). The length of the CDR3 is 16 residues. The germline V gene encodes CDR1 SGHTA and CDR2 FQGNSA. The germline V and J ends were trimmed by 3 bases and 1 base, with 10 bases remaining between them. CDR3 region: CASSFSRGSGANVLTF. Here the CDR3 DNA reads TGTGCCAGCAGCTTTTCTCGGGGGTCTGGGGCCAACGTCCTGACTTTC.